This TCR beta chain was captured by sequencing in a study of regulatory T cells in long-lasting Graves disease. About the research overall: More than 5 years of antithyroid drugs with positive TSH receptor antibodies defined persistent Graves' disease.

Combining iRepertoire HTBI primers with Arm-PCR of CDR3 regions, the authors built TCR beta libraries. MiXCR, run by TCRdb on the multiplex PCR reads, gives a single entry per CDR3 protein. Altogether some 420,000 distinct CDR3 sequences are present, 20% to 25% being singletons, with the ten largest covering around 13%. Whole-study findings and limits: Persistent disease was characterized by preferential usage of TRBV28, TRBJ1-2 and TRBJ2-5.

Time point given: persistent/refractory GD, antithyroid drugs over 5 years with positive TRAb. The TCR library was made from RNA extracted from PBMCs. CDR3 length: 14 amino acids. CDR1 SEHNR and CDR2 FQNEAQ come from the germline V gene (reference sequence). V lost 4 bases to trimming and J lost 6 bases, with 16 bases between them. About this clonotype itself: Its antigen is unidentified.

The material sequenced was peripheral blood mononuclear cells (PBMCs), taken when the disease was refractory, from a patient treated with antithyroid drugs. The TCR originated in a female donor with Graves disease. The chain joins TRBV7-9 to TRBJ2-7, with D possibly being TRBD2 (6 bases). CDR3 region: CASSSTRERGEQYF. CDR3 DNA sequence: TGTGCCAGCAGCTCGACCCGGGAGAGAGGCGAGCAGTACTTC.